Many counts were recorded for the clone carrying this T cell receptor (beta chain). The data derive from a study of type 1 regulatory T cells. Study-level background: This in vitro CD4 product, T-allo10, is enriched for Tr1 cells and alloantigen-specific.

Germline loops: CDR1 SGHRS, CDR2 YFSETQ. The length of the CDR3 is 15 residues. Losses at the gene ends were 2 bases for V and 7 bases for J; bases not matched to a gene: 8. TCRdb fed the reads into MiXCR, producing one record per CDR3 protein. This sample has about 19,000 distinct CDR3 sequences; roughly 10% occur once, and the top ten carry 2.5% to 3%. The specimen was CD4+ T cells, either the whole sample or a sorted fraction (not recorded which). This chain joins TRBV5-1 and TRBJ2-1; TRBD2 matches 8 bases. This TCR derives from a human donor in good health. CDR3 region: CASSFRAGAGNEQFF. CDR3 nucleotides: TGCGCCAGCAGCTTCCGAGCGGGAGCGGGTAATGAGCAGTTCTTC.